The rows below give T cell receptor beta chains drawn from one sample of a study of OX40 agonist ivuxolimab in advanced cancers. Assay: immunoSEQ multiplex PCR; the TCRdb copy retains only in-frame clones and omits some. The table includes more than 50,000 clones, 70% to 80% detected once. Sequenced material: CD4+ or CD8+ T cells sorted from blood, taken in a trial of the OX40 agonist ivuxolimab. These receptors all come from an adult with an advanced solid tumor such as melanoma, head and neck, liver or kidney cancer. CDR3s include the opening cysteine and the closing phenylalanine or tryptophan. The order of the fields is J gene, V gene, clone size, D gene, CDR3 protein, CDR3 DNA. A D gene is named only where the DNA matches it firmly. Not all rows give a size; the values are once, few, many and, for expanded clones, a class.

j_gene: TRBJ1-4
v_gene: TRBV7-8
abundance: -
d_gene: TRBD1
CDR3aa: CASSPHQVQGAGEKLFF
CDR3nt: TGTGCCAGCAGCCCCCACCAAGTACAGGGGGCGGGTGAAAAACTGTTTTTT

j_gene: TRBJ1-5
v_gene: TRBV2
abundance: once
d_gene: TRBD1
CDR3aa: CASSPGQGDSNQPQHF
CDR3nt: TGTGCCAGCAGTCCAGGACAGGGAGATAGCAATCAGCCCCAGCATTTT

j_gene: TRBJ2-2
v_gene: TRBV19
abundance: -
d_gene: -
CDR3aa: CASSKRPRGGELFF
CDR3nt: TGTGCCAGTAGTAAAAGACCACGGGGCGGGGAGCTGTTTTTT

j_gene: TRBJ1-2
v_gene: TRBV2
abundance: -
d_gene: -
CDR3aa: CASSPGPNYGYTF
CDR3nt: TGTGCCAGCAGTCCAGGGCCTAACTATGGCTACACCTTC

j_gene: TRBJ1-4
v_gene: TRBV14
abundance: few
d_gene: TRBD1
CDR3aa: CASSQGTGGSNEKLFF
CDR3nt: TGTGCCAGCAGCCAGGGTACAGGGGGGAGTAATGAAAAACTGTTTTTT

j_gene: TRBJ2-5
v_gene: TRBV19
abundance: once
d_gene: -
CDR3aa: CASRGILQETQYF
CDR3nt: TGTGCCAGCCGAGGCATATTACAAGAGACCCAGTACTTC

j_gene: TRBJ2-2
v_gene: TRBV30
abundance: -
d_gene: TRBD2
CDR3aa: CAWRGHRAGGGSGELFF
CDR3nt: TGTGCCTGGAGGGGACATAGGGCGGGGGGAGGCTCCGGGGAGCTGTTTTTT

j_gene: TRBJ2-3
v_gene: TRBV2
abundance: -
d_gene: TRBD1
CDR3aa: CASAGGQTDTQYF
CDR3nt: TGTGCCAGCGCAGGGGGCCAGACAGATACGCAGTATTTT

j_gene: TRBJ1-5
v_gene: TRBV6-1
abundance: -
d_gene: -
CDR3aa: CASSEAPGYGNQPQHF
CDR3nt: TGTGCCAGCAGTGAAGCGCCGGGATATGGCAATCAGCCCCAGCATTTT

j_gene: TRBJ2-3
v_gene: TRBV10-3
abundance: -
d_gene: TRBD2
CDR3aa: CAISPGLAATDTQYF
CDR3nt: TGTGCCATCAGTCCGGGACTAGCGGCCACAGATACGCAGTATTTT

j_gene: TRBJ2-7
v_gene: TRBV5-1
abundance: few
d_gene: -
CDR3aa: CASSPLGGGTTYEQYF
CDR3nt: TGCGCCAGCAGCCCCCTTGGGGGGGGCACCACCTACGAGCAGTACTTC

j_gene: TRBJ1-2
v_gene: TRBV4-2
abundance: -
d_gene: -
CDR3aa: CASSQDGQRTYGYTF
CDR3nt: TGTGCCAGCAGCCAAGATGGACAGCGAACCTATGGCTACACCTTC

j_gene: TRBJ2-7
v_gene: TRBV4-1
abundance: -
d_gene: TRBD2
CDR3aa: CASSQEGTSGAEQYF
CDR3nt: TGCGCCAGCAGCCAAGAAGGGACTAGCGGAGCAGAGCAGTACTTC

j_gene: TRBJ1-1
v_gene: TRBV6-5
abundance: -
d_gene: -
CDR3aa: CASSYSSGRREAFF
CDR3nt: TGTGCCAGCAGTTACTCCTCCGGCCGCCGTGAAGCTTTCTTT